These 9 T cell receptor beta chains share one sample of origin, sequenced in a study of T cell changes during pregnancy in multiple sclerosis. Here immunoSEQ multiplex PCR was the method, and the copy in TCRdb shows in-frame clones only, minus some. The sample holds about 50,000 clones, approximately 94% seen once. This material consisted of CD8+ T cells from peripheral blood mononuclear cells, taken before pregnancy. These receptors were collected from a female donor with multiple sclerosis, enrolled in a pregnancy study.

This clone was found once. This chain uses TRBV19 with TRBJ1-1; no clear D. The CDR3 is 13 residues long. Germline V gives CDR1 LNHDA, CDR2 SQIVND (reference sequence). V lost 4 bases and J lost 8, with 14 bases in between. The CDR3 loop reads CASSTLSAQEAFF. The CDR3 nucleotides are TGTGCCAGTAGTACGCTATCCGCACAGGAAGCTTTCTTT. Drawing the rest from reference TRBV19 and TRBJ1-1, the complete variable domain is DGGITQSPKYLFRKEGQNVTLSCEQNLNHDAMYWYRQDPGQGLRLIYYSQIVNDFQKGDIAEGYSVSREKKESFPLTVTSAQKNPTAFYLCASSTLSAQEAFFGQGTRLTVV.

The chain combines TRBV7-9 with TRBJ2-2; 14 nucleotides match TRBD2. Trimming took 5 bases from V and 10 from J; bases not matched to a gene: 6. Germline V lookup: CDR1 SEHNR, CDR2 FQNEAQ (reference sequence). There are 15 residues in the CDR3. The CDR3 bases are TGTGCCAGCAGCAGCGGACTAGCGGGAGGCCTGGAGCTGTTTTTT. Encoded protein: CASSSGLAGGLELFF.

The V call is TRBV28, the J call TRBJ2-4, with TRBD1 matching 8 bases. Germline V gives CDR1 MDHEN, CDR2 SYDVKM. The CDR3 loop spans 16 amino acids. V shed 5 bases and J 3 bases; nucleotides not matched to a gene: 9. Written as DNA, the CDR3 is TGTGCCAGCAGTCCCCCGGACAGGGCGGACAAAAACATTCAGTACTTC. Translating it yields CASSPPDRADKNIQYF.

The chain has TRBV2 and TRBJ2-1; 12 bases line up with TRBD2. The CDR3 is 15 amino acids. V was pared by 6 bases and J by 6 bases, with 6 bases of the junction left unmatched. Germline CDR1 reads SNHLY; CDR2 reads FYNNEI. CDR3 in DNA: TGTGCCAGCAGACTTCTAGCGGGAGGGGGCAATGAGCAGTTCTTC. This sequence encodes CASRLLAGGGNEQFF.

The chain couples TRBV27 to TRBJ2-7; D is perhaps TRBD1 (6 bases). The V and J ends lost 6 bases and 3 bases respectively, with 15 bases between them. The germline gives CDR1 MNHEY, CDR2 SMNVEV (reference sequence). This CDR3 has 14 residues. The CDR3 DNA is TGTGCCAGCAGGAACAGGGACCGAGACTACGAGCAGTACTTC. Residues: CASRNRDRDYEQYF.

The J gene is TRBJ2-7, the V gene TRBV6-1, with 9 bases that match TRBD1. Germline-derived CDR1 and CDR2 are MNHNS and SASEGT. Trimming took 10 bases from V and 2 from J; bases not matched to a gene: 9. This CDR3 is 14 amino acids long. The CDR3 DNA reads as TGTGCCACCCGGCCCGGGACAGGGCCCTACGAGCAGTACTTC. Translating gives CATRPGTGPYEQYF.

This clone occurred once. The V and J genes are TRBV25-1 and TRBJ2-1; 9 bases map to TRBD1. Germline trimming cut 4 bases from V and 6 bases from J; bases unmatched to any gene: 10. The CDR3 sequence is 16 residues long. The V gene's germline CDR1 is MGHDK and CDR2 SYGVNS. The DNA for the CDR3 is TGTGCCAGCAGTGGATTCACAGGGGGCGCCGGCAATGAGCAGTTCTTC. This gives the protein CASSGFTGGAGNEQFF.

The chain couples TRBV9 to TRBJ1-2; 7 bases fit TRBD1. The CDR3 length is 16 residues. The V segment lost 0 bases and the J segment 2 bases; nucleotides outside the gene matches: 7. Germline V CDR1 and CDR2: SGDLS, YYNGEE. CDR3 region: CASSVDMQGDNYGYTF. CDR3 sequence (DNA): TGTGCCAGCAGCGTAGATATGCAGGGGGACAACTATGGCTACACCTTC.

The gene calls are TRBV7-2 and TRBJ2-7, with D tentatively TRBD1 (6 bases). Germline V gene lookup returns CDR1 SGHTA and CDR2 FQGNSA. The CDR3 runs 14 residues. Trimming removed 5 bases from V and 5 bases from J, with 16 bases in between. The CDR3: CASSLGNYRDEQYF. CDR3 DNA sequence: TGTGCCAGCAGCCTAGGGAATTACAGGGACGAGCAGTACTTC.